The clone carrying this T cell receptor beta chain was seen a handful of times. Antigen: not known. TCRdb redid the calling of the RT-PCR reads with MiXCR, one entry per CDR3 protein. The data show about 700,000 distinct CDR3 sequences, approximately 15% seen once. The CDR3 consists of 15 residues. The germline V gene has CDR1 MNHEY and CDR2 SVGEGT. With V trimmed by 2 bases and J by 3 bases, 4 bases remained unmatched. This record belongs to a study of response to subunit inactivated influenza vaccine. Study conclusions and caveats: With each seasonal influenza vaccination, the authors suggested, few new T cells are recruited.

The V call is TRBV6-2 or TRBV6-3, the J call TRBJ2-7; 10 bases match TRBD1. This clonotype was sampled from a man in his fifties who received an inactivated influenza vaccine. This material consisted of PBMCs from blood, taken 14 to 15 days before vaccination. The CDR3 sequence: CASSYGQGGFYEQYF. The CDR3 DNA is TGTGCCAGCAGTTACGGACAGGGGGGTTTCTACGAGCAGTACTTC.